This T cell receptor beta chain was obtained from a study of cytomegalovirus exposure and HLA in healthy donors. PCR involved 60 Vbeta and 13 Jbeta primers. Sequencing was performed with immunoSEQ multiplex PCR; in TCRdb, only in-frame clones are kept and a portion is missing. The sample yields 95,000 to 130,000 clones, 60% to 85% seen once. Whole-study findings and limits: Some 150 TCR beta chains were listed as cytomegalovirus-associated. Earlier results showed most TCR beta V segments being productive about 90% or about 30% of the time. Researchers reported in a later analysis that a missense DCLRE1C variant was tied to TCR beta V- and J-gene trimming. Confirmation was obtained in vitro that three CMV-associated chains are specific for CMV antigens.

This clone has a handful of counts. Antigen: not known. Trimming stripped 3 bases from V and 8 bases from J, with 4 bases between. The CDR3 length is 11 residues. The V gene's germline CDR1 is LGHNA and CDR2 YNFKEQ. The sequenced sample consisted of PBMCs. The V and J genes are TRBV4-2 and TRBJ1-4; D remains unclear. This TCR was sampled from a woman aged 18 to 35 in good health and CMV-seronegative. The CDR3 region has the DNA TGTGCCAGCAGCCATCAGGAAAAACTGTTTTTT. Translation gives CASSHQEKLFF.